This T cell receptor (beta chain) was retrieved from a study of identical twins. Study-wide points: Less excess twin sharing appeared in beta out-of-frame sequences.

This clonotype was detected many times. No antigen is known for it. From the 5' RACE reads, TCRdb called clonotypes with MiXCR, one entry per CDR3 protein. This sample has around 250,000 distinct CDR3 sequences, with around 6.6% found just once. Germline V gene sequence: CDR1 SGHRS, CDR2 YFSETQ. There are 16 residues in the CDR3. With V trimmed by 1 base and J by 4 bases, 7 bases remained unmatched. This sample also belongs to another study, concerning yellow fever vaccine responses in identical twins.

The source material was memory (CD45RO+) T cells sorted from blood. The source is a woman under 30 in good health. The chain links TRBV5-1 to TRBJ2-3; 9 nucleotides agree with TRBD2. The CDR3 nucleotides read TGCGCCAGCAGCTTGACTCCTGCGGGAGGGCCAGATACGCAGTATTTT. Translated: CASSLTPAGGPDTQYF.